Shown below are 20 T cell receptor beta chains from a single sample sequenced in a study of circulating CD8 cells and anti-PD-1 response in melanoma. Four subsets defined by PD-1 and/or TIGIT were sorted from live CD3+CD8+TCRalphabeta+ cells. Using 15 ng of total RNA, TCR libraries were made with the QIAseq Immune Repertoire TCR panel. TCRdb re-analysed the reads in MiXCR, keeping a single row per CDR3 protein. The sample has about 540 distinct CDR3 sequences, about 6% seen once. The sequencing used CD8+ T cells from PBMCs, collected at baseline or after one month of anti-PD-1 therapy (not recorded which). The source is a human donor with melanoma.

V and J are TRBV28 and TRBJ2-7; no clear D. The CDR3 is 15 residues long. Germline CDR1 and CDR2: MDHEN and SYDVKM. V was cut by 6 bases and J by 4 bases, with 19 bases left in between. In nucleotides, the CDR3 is TGTGCCAGCAGCCAAGATGTGGGTCCCTGGTACGAGCAGTACTTC. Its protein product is CASSQDVGPWYEQYF.

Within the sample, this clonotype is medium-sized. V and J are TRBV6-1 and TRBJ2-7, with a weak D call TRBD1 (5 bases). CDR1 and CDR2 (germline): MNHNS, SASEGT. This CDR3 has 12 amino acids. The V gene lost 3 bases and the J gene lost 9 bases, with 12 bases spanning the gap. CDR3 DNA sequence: TGTGCCAGCAGTGACAGGGCTTTTTTGCAGTACTTC. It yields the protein CASSDRAFLQYF.

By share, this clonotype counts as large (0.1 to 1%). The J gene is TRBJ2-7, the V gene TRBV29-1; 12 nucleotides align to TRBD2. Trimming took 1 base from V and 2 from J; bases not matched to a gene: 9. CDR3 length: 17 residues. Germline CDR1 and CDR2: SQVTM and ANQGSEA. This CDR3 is CSVEGRLAGGEPYEQYF. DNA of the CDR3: TGCAGCGTTGAAGGTCGTCTAGCGGGAGGGGAGCCCTACGAGCAGTACTTC.

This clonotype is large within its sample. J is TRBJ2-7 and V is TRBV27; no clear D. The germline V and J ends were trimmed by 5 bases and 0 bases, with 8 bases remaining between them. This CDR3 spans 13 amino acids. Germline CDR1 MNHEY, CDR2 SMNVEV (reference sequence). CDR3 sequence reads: CASSPGISYEQYF. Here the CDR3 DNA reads TGTGCCAGCAGTCCCGGAATCTCCTACGAGCAGTACTTC.

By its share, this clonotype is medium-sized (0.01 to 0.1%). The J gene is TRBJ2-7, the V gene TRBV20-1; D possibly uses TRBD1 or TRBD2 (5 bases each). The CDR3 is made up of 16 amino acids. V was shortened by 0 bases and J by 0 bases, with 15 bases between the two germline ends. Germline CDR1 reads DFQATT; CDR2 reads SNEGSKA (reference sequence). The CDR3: CSARDGGGASSYEQYF. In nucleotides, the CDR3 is TGCAGTGCTAGAGATGGGGGTGGGGCTAGCTCCTACGAGCAGTACTTC.

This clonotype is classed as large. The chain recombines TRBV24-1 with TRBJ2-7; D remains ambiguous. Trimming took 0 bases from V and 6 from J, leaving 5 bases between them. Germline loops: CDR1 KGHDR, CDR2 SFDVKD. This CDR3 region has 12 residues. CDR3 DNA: TGTGCCACCAGTGATTTGCTAGGCGAGCAGTACTTC. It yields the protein CATSDLLGEQYF.

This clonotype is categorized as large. CDR3 nucleotides: TGTGCCAGCAGTCAATGGAGAAGCGGGAGAGTCCTAGCCAAAAACATTCAGTACTTC. It is translated as CASSQWRSGRVLAKNIQYF. The chain carries TRBV2 and TRBJ2-4; 8 nucleotides match TRBD2. The CDR3 has 19 residues. The junction had 15 bases not matched to a gene; V was cut back by 5 bases and J by 0 bases. Germline V lookup: CDR1 SNHLY, CDR2 FYNNEI.

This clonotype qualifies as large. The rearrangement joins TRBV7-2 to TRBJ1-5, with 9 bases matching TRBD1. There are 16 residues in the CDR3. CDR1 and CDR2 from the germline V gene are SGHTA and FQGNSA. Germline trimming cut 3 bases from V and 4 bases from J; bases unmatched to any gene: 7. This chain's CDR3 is CASSLHRGRGNQPQHF. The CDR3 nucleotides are TGTGCCAGCAGCTTGCACAGGGGGCGGGGGAATCAGCCCCAGCATTTT.

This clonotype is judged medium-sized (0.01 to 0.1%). CDR3 amino acids: CASSGEETGDRYGYTF. CDR3 DNA sequence: TGTGCCAGCAGCGGAGAGGAGACAGGGGACCGCTATGGCTACACCTTC. The V and J genes are TRBV5-4 and TRBJ1-2; 8 bases fit TRBD1. The length of the CDR3 is 16 residues. The V and J ends lost 4 bases and 4 bases, in that order; junction bases with no gene match: 12. Germline values: CDR1 SGHNT, CDR2 YYREEE (reference sequence).

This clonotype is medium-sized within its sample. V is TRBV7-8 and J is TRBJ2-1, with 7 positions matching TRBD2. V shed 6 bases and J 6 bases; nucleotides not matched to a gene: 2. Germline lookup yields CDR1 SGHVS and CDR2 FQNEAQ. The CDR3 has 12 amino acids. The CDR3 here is CASRLAANEQFF. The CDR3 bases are TGTGCCAGCAGGCTAGCGGCCAATGAGCAGTTCTTC.

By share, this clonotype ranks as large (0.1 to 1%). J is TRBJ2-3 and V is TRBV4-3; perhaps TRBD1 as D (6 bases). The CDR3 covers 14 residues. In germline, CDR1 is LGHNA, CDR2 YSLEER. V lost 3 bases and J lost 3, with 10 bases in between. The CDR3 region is CASSHGQLTDTQYF. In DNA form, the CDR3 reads TGCGCCAGCAGCCATGGACAGCTAACAGATACGCAGTATTTT.

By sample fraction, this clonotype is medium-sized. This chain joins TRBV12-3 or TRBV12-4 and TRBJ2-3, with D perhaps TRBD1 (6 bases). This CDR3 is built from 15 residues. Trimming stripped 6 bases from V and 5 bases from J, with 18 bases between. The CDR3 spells CASSPGWAGEDTQYF. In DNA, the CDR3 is TGTGCCAGCAGCCCCGGGTGGGCAGGGGAAGATACGCAGTATTTT.

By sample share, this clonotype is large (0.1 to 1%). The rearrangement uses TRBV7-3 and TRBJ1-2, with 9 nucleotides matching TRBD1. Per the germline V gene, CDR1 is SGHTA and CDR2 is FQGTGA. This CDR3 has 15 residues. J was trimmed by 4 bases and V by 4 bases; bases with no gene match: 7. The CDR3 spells CASSSGQGQVYGYTF. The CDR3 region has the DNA TGTGCCAGCAGCTCGGGACAGGGTCAGGTCTATGGCTACACCTTC.

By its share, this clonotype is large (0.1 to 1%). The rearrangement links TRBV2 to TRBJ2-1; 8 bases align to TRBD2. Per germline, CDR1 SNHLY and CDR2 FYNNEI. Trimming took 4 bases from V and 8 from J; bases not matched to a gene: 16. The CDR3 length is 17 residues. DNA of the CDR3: TGTGCCAGCAGTGTGAAAGCGGGACGGGACGGGAGGGATGAGCAGTTCTTC. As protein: CASSVKAGRDGRDEQFF.

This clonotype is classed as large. The DNA for the CDR3 is TGCGCCAGCAGCCCCCAGGGACAGGGAATTGAGAATGAGCAGTTCTTC. This encodes CASSPQGQGIENEQFF. The chain has TRBV4-3 and TRBJ2-1; 9 nucleotides line up with TRBD1. Trimming at V came to 4 bases and at J to 7 bases, leaving 11 bases not matched to a gene. Germline CDR1 reads LGHNA; CDR2 reads YSLEER. This CDR3 spans 16 amino acids.

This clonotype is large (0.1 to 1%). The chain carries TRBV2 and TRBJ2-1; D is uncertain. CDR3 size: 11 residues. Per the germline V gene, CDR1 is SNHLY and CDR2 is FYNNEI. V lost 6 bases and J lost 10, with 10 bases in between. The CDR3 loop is CASSSGWEQFF. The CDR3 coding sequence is TGTGCCAGCAGCTCCGGTTGGGAGCAGTTCTTC.

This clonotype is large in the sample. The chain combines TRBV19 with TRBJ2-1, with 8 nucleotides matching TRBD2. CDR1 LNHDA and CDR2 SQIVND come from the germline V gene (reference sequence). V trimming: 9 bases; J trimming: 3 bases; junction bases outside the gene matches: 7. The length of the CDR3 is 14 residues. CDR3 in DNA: TGTGCCAGCCTCGGGACTAGGGGCTACAATGAGCAGTTCTTC. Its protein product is CASLGTRGYNEQFF. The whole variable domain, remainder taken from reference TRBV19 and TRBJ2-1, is DGGITQSPKYLFRKEGQNVTLSCEQNLNHDAMYWYRQDPGQGLRLIYYSQIVNDFQKGDIAEGYSVSREKKESFPLTVTSAQKNPTAFYLCASLGTRGYNEQFFGPGTRLTVL.

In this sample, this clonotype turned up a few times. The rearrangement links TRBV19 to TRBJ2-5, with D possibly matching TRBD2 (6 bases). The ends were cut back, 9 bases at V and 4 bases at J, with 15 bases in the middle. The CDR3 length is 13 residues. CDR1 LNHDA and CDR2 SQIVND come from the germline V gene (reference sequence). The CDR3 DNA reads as TGTGCCAGCTCCGGGACTCGTGCAGAGACCCAGTACTTC. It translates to CASSGTRAETQYF.

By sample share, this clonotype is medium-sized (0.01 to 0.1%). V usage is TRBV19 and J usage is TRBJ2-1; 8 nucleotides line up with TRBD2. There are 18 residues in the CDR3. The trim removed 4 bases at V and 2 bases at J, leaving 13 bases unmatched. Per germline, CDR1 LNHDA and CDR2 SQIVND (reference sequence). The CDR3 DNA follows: TGTGCCAGTAGTACCCAGGTAGCGGGGCAATATCCCTACAATGAGCAGTTCTTC. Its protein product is CASSTQVAGQYPYNEQFF.

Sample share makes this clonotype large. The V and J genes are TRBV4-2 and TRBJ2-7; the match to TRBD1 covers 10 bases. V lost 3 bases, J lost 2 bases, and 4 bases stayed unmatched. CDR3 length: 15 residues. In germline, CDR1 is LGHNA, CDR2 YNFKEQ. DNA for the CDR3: TGTGCCAGCAGCCAGACCGGGACAGGGGCCTACGAGCAGTACTTC. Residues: CASSQTGTGAYEQYF.